This T cell receptor beta chain emerged from a study of T cells in Graves' hyperthyroidism and ophthalmopathy. Regarding the study as a whole: Among clonotypes expanded in thyroid above 0.001, most were also found in blood. From stable hyperthyroidism, ophthalmopathy was separated by a 13 V-J model. A median roughly six months before onset, the model predicted ophthalmopathy.

Patients having uncontrolled infection, another autoimmune disease, pregnancy or lactation were not included. In its sample, this clonotype was seen many times. Its antigen remains unknown. TCR beta CDR3 sequences were amplified from RNA transcripts. The HTBI primer set drove a first-round RT-PCR of the TCR CDR3. TCRdb independently ran MiXCR on the multiplex PCR reads; one entry per CDR3 protein. The sample lists approximately 400,000 distinct CDR3 sequences; 15% to 18% were seen once. The CDR3 has 16 amino acids. Trimming removed 0 bases from V and 3 bases from J; junction bases left unmatched: 9. Looked up from germline, CDR1 is SGHRS and CDR2 is YFSETQ.

The genes are TRBV5-1 and TRBJ2-7; 7 bases map to TRBD2. Sample: blood. This TCR came from a woman aged 18-29 years with Graves' hyperthyroidism. The CDR3: CASSLVGDYRDYEQYF. The DNA for the CDR3 is TGCGCCAGCAGCTTGGTAGGGGACTACAGAGACTACGAGCAGTACTTC.